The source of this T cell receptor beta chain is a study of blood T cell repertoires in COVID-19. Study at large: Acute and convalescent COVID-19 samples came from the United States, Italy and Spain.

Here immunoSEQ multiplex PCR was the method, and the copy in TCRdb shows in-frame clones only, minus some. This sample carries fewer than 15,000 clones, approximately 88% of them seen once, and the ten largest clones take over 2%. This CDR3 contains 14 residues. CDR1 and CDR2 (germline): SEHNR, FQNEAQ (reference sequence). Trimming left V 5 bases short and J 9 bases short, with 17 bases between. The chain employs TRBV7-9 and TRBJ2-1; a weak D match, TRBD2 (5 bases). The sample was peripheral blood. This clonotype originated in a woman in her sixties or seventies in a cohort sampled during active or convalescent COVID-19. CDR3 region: CASSTRPGMGEQFF. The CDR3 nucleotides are TGTGCCAGCAGCACAAGACCCGGGATGGGTGAGCAGTTCTTC. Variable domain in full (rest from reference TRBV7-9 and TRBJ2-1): DTGVSQNPRHKITKRGQNVTFRCDPISEHNRLYWYRQTLGQGPEFLTYFQNEAQLEKSRLLSDRFSAERPKGSFSTLEIQRTEQGDSAMYLCASSTRPGMGEQFFGPGTRLTVL.